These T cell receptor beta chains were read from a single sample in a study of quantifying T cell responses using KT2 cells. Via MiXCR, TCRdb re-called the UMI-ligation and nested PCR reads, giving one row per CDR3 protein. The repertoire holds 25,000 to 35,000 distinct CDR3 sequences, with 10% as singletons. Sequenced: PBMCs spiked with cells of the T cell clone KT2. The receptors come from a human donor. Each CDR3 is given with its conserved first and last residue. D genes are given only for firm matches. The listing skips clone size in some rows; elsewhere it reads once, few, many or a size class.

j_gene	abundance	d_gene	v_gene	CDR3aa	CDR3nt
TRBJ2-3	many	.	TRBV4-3	CASSQEGGDTQYF	TGCGCCAGCAGCCAAGAAGGCGGAGATACGCAGTATTTT
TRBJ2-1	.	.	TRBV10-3	CAISGRGEYNEQFF	TGTGCCATCAGCGGCAGGGGGGAATACAATGAGCAGTTCTTC
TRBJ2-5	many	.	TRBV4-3	CASSQGGGPGQETQYF	TGCGCCAGCAGCCAAGGGGGCGGCCCAGGACAAGAGACCCAGTACTTC
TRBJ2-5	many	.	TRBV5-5	CASSTSARMETQYF	TGTGCCAGCAGCACCTCAGCCCGAATGGAGACCCAGTACTTC
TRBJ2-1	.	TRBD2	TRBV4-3	CASSQDAAGSPEQFF	TGCGCCAGCAGCCAAGACGCAGCGGGAAGCCCTGAGCAGTTCTTC
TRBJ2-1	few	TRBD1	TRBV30	CAWSLGTGKANEQFF	TGTGCCTGGAGTCTGGGGACAGGGAAGGCCAATGAGCAGTTCTTC
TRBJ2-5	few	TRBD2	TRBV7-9	CASSPNRLAGGKETQYF	TGTGCCAGCAGCCCAAACCGACTAGCGGGAGGGAAAGAGACCCAGTACTTC
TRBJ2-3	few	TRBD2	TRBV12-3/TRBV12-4	CASSLGTSGSTDTQYF	TGTGCCAGCAGTCTTGGGACTAGCGGGAGCACAGATACGCAGTATTTT
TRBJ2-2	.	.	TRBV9	CASSVRRGGELFF	TGTGCCAGCAGCGTCAGGAGGGGCGGGGAGCTGTTTTTT
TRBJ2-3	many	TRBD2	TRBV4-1	CASSHLWTSDSTDTQYF	TGCGCCAGCAGCCATCTGTGGACTAGCGATAGCACAGATACGCAGTATTTT
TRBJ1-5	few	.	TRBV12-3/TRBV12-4	CASSLARTQPQHF	TGTGCCAGCAGTTTAGCGAGGACTCAGCCCCAGCATTTT
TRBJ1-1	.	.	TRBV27	CASSFRGVGEAFF	TGTGCCAGCAGTTTCCGAGGAGTTGGTGAAGCTTTCTTT
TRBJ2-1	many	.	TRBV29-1	CSTSGTSGSADEQFF	.
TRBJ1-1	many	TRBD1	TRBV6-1	CASSQIQGPGAFF	TGTGCCAGCAGTCAAATACAGGGGCCGGGAGCTTTCTTT
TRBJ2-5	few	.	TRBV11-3	CASSRGPPETQYF	TGTGCCAGCAGTCGCGGGCCCCCTGAGACCCAGTACTTC
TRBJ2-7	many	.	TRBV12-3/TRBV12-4	CASSLGVWAAQPVLSYEQYF	TGTGCCAGCAGTTTAGGGGTGTGGGCAGCCCAACCGGTCCTCTCCTACGAGCAGTACTTC
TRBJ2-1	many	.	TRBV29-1	CRVDGIFYNEQFF	TGCAGGGTTGACGGGATTTTCTACAATGAGCAGTTCTTC
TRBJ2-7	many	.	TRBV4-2	CASSPSRDYEQYF	TGTGCCAGCAGCCCGTCCCGGGACTACGAGCAGTACTTC
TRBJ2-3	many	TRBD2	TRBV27	CASWGGTSGSSDTQYF	TGTGCCAGCTGGGGGGGGACTAGCGGGTCTTCAGATACGCAGTATTTT
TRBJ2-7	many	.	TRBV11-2	CASSFGATYEQYF	TGTGCCAGCAGCTTCGGCGCGACCTACGAGCAGTACTTC
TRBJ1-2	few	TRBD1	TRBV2	CASSRNRGLEDGYTF	TGTGCCAGCAGTCGGAACAGGGGCCTTGAGGATGGCTACACCTTC
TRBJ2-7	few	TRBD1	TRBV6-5	CASSRRSGTGFADEQYF	TGTGCCAGCAGCCGCCGCTCCGGGACAGGGTTTGCAGACGAGCAGTACTTC
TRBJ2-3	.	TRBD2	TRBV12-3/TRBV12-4	CASSLWGSGGPPVGNTQYF	TGTGCCAGCAGTTTATGGGGTAGCGGGGGTCCACCGGTGGGGAATACGCAGTATTTT
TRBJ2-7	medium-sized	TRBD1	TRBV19	CASSIEGTASYEQYF	TGTGCCAGTAGTATAGAGGGGACAGCCAGCTACGAGCAGTACTTC
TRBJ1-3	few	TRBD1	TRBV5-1	CASSVGQGSGNTIYF	TGCGCCAGCAGCGTGGGACAGGGTTCTGGAAACACCATATATTTT
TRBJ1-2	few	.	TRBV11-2	CASSSPDRYGYTF	TGTGCCAGCAGCTCTCCAGACAGATATGGCTACACCTTC
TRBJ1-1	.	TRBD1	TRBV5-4	CASSLGQGARSTEAFF	TGTGCCAGCAGCTTGGGACAGGGGGCGAGGAGCACTGAAGCTTTCTTT